This T cell receptor beta chain was identified during a study of response to subunit inactivated influenza vaccine. Study observations and caveats: Each seasonal influenza vaccination, the authors suggested, recruits few new T cells.

This clonotype was seen only a few times. The antigen remains undetermined. MiXCR, applied by TCRdb to the RT-PCR reads, yields one record per CDR3 protein. The repertoire holds 550,000 to 600,000 distinct CDR3 sequences, with roughly 12% as singletons. The CDR3 is 13 amino acids. The V and J ends lost 8 bases and 5 bases respectively, with 16 bases between them. The sequence was collected from a man over 45 who received an inactivated influenza vaccine. The genes are TRBV23-1 and TRBJ2-7; possibly TRBD1 or TRBD2 for D (5 bases each). TRBV23-1 is an ORF, and what it does is uncertain. This specimen was PBMCs from blood, taken on the day of vaccination. The CDR3 DNA reads TGCGCCAGCCCGCTAGAGGGACCACACGAGCAGTACTTC. Protein sequence: CASPLEGPHEQYF.